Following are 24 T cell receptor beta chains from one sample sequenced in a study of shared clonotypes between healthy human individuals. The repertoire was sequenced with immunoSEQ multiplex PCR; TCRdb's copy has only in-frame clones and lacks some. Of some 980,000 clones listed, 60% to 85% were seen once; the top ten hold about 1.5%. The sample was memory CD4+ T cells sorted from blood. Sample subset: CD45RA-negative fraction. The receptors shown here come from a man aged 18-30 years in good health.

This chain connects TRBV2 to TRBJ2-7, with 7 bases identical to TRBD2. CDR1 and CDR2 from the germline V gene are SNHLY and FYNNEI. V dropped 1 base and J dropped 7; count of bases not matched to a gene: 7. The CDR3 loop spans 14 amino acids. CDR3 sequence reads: CASSEERGVGEQYF. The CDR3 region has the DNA TGTGCCAGCAGTGAAGAGCGGGGAGTGGGGGAGCAGTACTTC.

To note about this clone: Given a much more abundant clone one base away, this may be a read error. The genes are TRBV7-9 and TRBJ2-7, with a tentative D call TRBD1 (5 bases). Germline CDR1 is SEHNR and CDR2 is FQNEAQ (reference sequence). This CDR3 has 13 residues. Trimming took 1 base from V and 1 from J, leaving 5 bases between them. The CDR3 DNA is TGTGCCAGCAGCTTAGACAGGTCCTACGAGCAGTACTTC. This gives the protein CASSLDRSYEQYF.

CDR3 in amino acids: CASSQDIRGDSRNQPQHF. CDR3 DNA sequence: TGCGCCAGCAGCCAAGATATCCGAGGGGATAGTCGCAATCAGCCCCAGCATTTT. The chain has TRBV4-1 and TRBJ1-5; D is perhaps TRBD1 (5 bases). V lost 0 bases, J lost 2 bases, and 17 bases lay in between. The CDR3 loop spans 18 amino acids. Germline assignment: CDR1 MGHRA and CDR2 YSYEKL.

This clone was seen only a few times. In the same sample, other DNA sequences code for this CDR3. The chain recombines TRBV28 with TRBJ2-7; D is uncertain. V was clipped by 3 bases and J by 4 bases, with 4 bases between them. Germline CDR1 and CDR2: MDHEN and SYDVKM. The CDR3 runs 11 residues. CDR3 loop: CASSFKYEQYF. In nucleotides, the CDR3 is TGTGCCAGCAGTTTTAAATACGAGCAGTACTTC.

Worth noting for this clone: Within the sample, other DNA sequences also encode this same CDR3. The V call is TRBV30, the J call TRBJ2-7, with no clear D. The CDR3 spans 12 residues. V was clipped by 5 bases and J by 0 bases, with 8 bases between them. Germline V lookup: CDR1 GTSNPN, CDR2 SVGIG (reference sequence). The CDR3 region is CAWGPFSYEQYF. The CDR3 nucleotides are TGTGCCTGGGGGCCTTTCTCCTACGAGCAGTACTTC.

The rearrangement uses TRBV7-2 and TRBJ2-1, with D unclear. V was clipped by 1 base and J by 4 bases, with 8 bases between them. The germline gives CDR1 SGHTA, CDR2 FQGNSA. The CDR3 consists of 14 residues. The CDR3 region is CASSLVGQYNEQFF. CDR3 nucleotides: TGTGCCAGCAGCTTAGTAGGCCAGTACAATGAGCAGTTCTTC.

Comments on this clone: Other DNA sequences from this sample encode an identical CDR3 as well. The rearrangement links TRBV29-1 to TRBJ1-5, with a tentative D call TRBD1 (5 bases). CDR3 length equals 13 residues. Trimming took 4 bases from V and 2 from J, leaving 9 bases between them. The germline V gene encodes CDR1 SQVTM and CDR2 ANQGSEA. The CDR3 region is CSVAGGGNQPQHF. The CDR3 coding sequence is TGCAGCGTTGCGGGGGGGGGCAATCAGCCCCAGCATTTT.

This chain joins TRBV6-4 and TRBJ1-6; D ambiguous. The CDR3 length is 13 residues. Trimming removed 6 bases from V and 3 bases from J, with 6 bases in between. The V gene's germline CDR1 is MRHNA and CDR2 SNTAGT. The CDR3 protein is CASSRDYNSPLHF. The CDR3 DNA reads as TGTGCCAGCAGCAGAGACTATAATTCACCCCTCCACTTT.

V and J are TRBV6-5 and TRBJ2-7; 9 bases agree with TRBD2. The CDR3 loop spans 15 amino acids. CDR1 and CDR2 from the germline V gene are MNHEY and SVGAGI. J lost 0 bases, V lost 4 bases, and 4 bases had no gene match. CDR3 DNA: TGTGCCAGCAGTTCAAGACTAGCGGCCTCCTACGAGCAGTACTTC. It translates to CASSSRLAASYEQYF.

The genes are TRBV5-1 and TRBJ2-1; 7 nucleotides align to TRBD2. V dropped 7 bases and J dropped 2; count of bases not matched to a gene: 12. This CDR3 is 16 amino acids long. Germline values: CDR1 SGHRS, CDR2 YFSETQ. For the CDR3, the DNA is TGCGCCAGCTTGCCTGTTGGCGGGAGTCCCTACAATGAGCAGTTCTTC. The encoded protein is CASLPVGGSPYNEQFF.

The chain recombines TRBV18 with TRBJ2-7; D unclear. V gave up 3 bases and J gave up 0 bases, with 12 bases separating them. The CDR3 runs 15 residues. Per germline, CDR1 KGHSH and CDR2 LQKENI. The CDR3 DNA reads TGTGCCAGCTCACCCCAGCGATCCACCTCCTACGAGCAGTACTTC. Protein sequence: CASSPQRSTSYEQYF.

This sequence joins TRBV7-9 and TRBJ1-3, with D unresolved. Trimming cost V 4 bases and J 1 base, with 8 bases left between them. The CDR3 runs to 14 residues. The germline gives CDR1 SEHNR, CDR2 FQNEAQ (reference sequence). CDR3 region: CASSSSTSGNTIYF. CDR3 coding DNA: TGTGCCAGCAGCTCCTCAACATCTGGAAACACCATATATTTT.

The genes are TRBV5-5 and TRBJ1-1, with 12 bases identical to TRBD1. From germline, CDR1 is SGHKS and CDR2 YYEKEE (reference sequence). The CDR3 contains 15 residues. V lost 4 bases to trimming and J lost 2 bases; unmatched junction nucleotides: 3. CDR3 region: CASSAGQGANTEAFF. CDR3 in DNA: TGTGCCAGCAGCGCGGGACAGGGGGCTAACACTGAAGCTTTCTTT.

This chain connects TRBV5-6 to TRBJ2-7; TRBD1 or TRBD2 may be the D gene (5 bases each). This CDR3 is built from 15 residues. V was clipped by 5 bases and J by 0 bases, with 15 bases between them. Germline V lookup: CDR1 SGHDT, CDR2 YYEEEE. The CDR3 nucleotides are TGTGCCAGCAGGACCGGGACGGGCAGCTCCTACGAGCAGTACTTC. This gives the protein CASRTGTGSSYEQYF.

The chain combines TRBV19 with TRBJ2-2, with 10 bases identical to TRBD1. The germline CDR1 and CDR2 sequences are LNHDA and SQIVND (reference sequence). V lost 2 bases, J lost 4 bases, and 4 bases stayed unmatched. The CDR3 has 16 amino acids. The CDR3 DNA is TGTGCCAGTAGTATACTTCGGACAGGGGGCACCGGGGAGCTGTTTTTT. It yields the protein CASSILRTGGTGELFF.

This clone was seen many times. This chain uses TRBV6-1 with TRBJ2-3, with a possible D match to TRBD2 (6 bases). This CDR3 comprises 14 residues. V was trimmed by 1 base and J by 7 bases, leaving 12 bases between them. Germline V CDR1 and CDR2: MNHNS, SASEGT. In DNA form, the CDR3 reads TGTGCCAGCAGTGAAGAGCCTAGCGTTCATACGCAGTATTTT. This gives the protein CASSEEPSVHTQYF.

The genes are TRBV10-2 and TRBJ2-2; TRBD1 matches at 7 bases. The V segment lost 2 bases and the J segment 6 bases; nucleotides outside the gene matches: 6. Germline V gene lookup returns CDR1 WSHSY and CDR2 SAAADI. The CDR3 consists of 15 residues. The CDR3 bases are TGCGCCAGCAGTGAGCAAGACAGGGTATCCGGGGAGCTGTTTTTT. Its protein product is CASSEQDRVSGELFF.

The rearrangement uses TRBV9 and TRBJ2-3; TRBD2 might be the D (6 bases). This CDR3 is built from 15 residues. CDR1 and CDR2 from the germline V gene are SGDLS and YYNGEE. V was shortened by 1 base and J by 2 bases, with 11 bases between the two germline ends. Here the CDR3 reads CASSVSGYPTDTQYF. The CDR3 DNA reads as TGTGCCAGCAGCGTAAGCGGGTACCCCACAGATACGCAGTATTTT.

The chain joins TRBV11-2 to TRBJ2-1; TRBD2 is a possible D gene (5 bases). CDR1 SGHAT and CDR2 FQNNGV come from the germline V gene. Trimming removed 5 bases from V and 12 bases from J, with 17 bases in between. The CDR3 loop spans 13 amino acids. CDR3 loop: CASSLATSVGQFF. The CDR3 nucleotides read TGTGCCAGCAGCCTAGCAACTAGTGTGGGGCAGTTCTTC.

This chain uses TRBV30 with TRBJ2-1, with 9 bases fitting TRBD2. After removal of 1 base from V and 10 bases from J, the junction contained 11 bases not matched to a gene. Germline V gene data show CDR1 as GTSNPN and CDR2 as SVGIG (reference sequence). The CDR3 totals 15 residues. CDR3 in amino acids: CAWSAVAGVWGEQFF. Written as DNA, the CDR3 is TGTGCCTGGAGTGCGGTAGCGGGAGTTTGGGGGGAGCAGTTCTTC.

CDR3 coding DNA: TGTGCCAGCAGTTCACAGGGGAGCGGCTACACCTTC. Its translation is CASSSQGSGYTF. The gene calls are TRBV28 and TRBJ1-2; 7 bases are shared with TRBD1. CDR1 and CDR2 from the germline V gene are MDHEN and SYDVKM. The trim removed 4 bases at V and 8 bases at J, leaving 4 bases unmatched. The CDR3 has 12 residues.

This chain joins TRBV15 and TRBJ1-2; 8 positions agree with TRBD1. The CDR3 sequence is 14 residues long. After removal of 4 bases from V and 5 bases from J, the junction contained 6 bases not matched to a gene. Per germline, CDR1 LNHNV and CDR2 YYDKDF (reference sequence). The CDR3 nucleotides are TGTGCCACCAGCATTCAGGGGGCTGGATATGGCTACACCTTC. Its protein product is CATSIQGAGYGYTF.

The CDR3 nucleotides read TGTGCCAGCAGCTTGAGACCGTTCACAGATACGCAGTATTTT. Translating gives CASSLRPFTDTQYF. The gene calls are TRBV7-6 and TRBJ2-3; no firm D call. Germline CDR1 reads SGHVS; CDR2 reads FNYEAQ. This CDR3 comprises 14 residues. Trimming took off 3 bases at V and 2 bases at J, with 9 bases between the two ends.

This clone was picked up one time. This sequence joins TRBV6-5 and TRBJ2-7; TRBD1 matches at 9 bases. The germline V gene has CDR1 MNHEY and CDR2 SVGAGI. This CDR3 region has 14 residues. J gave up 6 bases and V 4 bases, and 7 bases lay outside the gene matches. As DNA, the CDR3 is TGTGCCAGCAGTTTGACAGGGGGTACCTCCGAGCAGTACTTC. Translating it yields CASSLTGGTSEQYF.